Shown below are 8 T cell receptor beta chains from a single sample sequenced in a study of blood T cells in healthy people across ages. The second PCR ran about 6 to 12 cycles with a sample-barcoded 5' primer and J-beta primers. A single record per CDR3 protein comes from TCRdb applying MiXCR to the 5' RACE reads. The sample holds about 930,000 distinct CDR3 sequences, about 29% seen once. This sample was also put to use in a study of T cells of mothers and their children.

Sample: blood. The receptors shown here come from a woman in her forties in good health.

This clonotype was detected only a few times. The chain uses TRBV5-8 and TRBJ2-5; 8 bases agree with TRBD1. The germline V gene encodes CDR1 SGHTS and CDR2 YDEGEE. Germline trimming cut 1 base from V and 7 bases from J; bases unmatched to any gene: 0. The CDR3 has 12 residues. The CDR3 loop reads CASSLTGGTQYF. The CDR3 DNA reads TGTGCCAGCAGCTTGACAGGGGGGACCCAGTACTTC.

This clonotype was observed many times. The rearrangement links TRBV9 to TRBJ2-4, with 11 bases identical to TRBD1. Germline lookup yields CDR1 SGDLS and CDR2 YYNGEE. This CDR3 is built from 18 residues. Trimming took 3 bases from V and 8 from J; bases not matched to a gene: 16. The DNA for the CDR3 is TGTGCCAGCAGCGCCCGCGGACAGGGGGCGATTTCCCGTGACATTCAGTACTTC. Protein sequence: CASSARGQGAISRDIQYF.

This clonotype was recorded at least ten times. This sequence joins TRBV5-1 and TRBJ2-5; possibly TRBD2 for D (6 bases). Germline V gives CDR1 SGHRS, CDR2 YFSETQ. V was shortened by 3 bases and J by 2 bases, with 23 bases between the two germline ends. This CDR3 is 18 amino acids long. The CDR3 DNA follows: TGCGCCAGCAGCTCGTGGGACGCCCCTTGGGAGGTGCAAGAGACCCAGTACTTC. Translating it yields CASSSWDAPWEVQETQYF.

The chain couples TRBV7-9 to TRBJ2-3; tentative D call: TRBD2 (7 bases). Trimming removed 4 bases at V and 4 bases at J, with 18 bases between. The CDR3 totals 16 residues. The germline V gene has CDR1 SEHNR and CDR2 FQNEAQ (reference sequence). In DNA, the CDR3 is TGTGCCAGCAGCTATGGACCGCGGGGGCTCGCAGATACGCAGTATTTT. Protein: CASSYGPRGLADTQYF.

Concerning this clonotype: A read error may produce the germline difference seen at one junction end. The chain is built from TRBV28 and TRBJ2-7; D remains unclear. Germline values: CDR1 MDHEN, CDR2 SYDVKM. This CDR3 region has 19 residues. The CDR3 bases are TGTGCCGGCAGTTCCCGGACCTACGGAGTAGTCCTTATGCGCTACGAGCAGTACTTC. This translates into CAGSSRTYGVVLMRYEQYF.

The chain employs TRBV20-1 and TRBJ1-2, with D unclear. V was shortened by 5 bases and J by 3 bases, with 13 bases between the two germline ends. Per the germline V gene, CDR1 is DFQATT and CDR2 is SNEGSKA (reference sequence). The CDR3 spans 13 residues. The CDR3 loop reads CSARRISDYGYTF. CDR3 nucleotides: TGCAGTGCTCGTAGGATCTCCGACTATGGCTACACCTTC.

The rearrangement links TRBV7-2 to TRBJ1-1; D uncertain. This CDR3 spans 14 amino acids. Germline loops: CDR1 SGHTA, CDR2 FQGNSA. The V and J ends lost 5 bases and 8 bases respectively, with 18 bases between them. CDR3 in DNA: TGTGCCAGCAGCACACTACGAGGAGCTACCGAAGCTTTCTTT. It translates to CASSTLRGATEAFF.

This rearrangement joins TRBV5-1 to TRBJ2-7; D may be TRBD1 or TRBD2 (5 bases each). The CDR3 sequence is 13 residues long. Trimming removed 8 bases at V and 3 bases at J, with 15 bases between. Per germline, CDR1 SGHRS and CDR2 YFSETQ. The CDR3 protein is CASGTGQYYEQYF. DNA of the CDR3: TGCGCCAGTGGAACGGGGCAGTACTACGAGCAGTACTTC.